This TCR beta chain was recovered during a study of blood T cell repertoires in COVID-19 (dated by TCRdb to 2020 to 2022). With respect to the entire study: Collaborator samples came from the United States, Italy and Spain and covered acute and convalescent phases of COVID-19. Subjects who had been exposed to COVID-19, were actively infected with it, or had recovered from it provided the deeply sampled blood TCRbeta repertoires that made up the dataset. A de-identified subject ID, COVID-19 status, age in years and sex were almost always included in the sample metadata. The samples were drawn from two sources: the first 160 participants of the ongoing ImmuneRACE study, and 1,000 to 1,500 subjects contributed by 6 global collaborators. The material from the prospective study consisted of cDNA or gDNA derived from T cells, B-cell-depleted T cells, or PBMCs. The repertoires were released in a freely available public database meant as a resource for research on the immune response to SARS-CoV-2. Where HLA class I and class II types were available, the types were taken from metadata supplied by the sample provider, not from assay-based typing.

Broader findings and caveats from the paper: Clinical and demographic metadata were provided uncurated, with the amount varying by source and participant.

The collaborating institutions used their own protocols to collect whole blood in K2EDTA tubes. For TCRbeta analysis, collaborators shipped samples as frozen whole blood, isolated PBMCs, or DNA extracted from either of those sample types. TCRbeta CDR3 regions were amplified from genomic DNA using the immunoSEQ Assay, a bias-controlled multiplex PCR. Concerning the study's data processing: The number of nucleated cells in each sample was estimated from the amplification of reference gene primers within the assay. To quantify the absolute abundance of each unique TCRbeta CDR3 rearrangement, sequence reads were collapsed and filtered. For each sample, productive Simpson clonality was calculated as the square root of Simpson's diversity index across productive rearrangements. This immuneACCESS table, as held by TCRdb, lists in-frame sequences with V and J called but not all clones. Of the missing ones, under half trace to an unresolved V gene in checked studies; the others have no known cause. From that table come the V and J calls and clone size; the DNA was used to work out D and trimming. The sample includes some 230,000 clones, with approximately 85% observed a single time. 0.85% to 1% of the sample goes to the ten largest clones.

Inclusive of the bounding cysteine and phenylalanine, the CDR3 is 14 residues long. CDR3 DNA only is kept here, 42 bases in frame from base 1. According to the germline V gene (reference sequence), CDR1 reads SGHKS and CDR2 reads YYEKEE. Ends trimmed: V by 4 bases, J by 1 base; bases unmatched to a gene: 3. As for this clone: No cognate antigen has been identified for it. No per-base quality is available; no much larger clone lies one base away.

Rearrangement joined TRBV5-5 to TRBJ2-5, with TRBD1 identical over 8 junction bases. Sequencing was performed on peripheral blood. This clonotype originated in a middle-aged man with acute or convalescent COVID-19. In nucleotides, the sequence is TGTGCCAGCAGCATAGACAGGGGCCAAGAGACCCAGTACTTC. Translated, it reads CASSIDRGQETQYF.